A single sample gave rise to the 21 T cell receptor beta chains below, sequenced in a study of T cells in localized non-small cell lung cancer. The assay was immunoSEQ multiplex PCR, and TCRdb's table has in-frame clones only and misses some. The table lists around 20,000 clones, more than 75% of them singletons, with more than 15% in the top ten. Sequencing used PBMCs, obtained before any cancer treatment. The receptors derive from a woman aged 40 to 75 with stage II squamous cell lung carcinoma.

The chain links TRBV6-5 to TRBJ2-5; D possibly corresponds to TRBD2 (6 bases). CDR3 length: 14 residues. V lost 0 bases and J lost 5, with 10 bases in between. Germline CDR1 reads MNHEY; CDR2 reads SVGAGI. CDR3 region: CASSYSAGGETQYF. DNA for the CDR3: TGTGCCAGCAGTTACTCGGCTGGGGGGGAGACCCAGTACTTC.

The chain links TRBV5-8 to TRBJ2-2; D may be TRBD1 (5 bases). This CDR3 comprises 15 residues. V dropped 4 bases and J dropped 2 bases, with 12 bases sitting between them. Looked up from germline, CDR1 is SGHTS and CDR2 is YDEGEE. The CDR3 DNA is TGTGCCAGCAGCCCCCGGACACCAAACACCGGGGAGCTGTTTTTT. Its translation: CASSPRTPNTGELFF.

The chain employs TRBV6-5 and TRBJ2-1, with D tentatively TRBD2 (6 bases). The ends were cut back, 5 bases at V and 2 bases at J, with 13 bases in the middle. This CDR3 has 15 residues. Germline V gene data show CDR1 as MNHEY and CDR2 as SVGAGI. Here the CDR3 reads CASSLHSGTYNEQFF. The CDR3 coding sequence is TGTGCCAGCAGTCTTCATAGCGGAACCTACAATGAGCAGTTCTTC.

The CDR3 DNA is TGTGCCAGCAGCTTAGATAGGTCCTCTGAAGCTTTCTTT. Amino acids: CASSLDRSSEAFF. This rearrangement joins TRBV11-2 to TRBJ1-1; D unclear. The CDR3 length is 13 residues. V was cut by 0 bases and J by 6 bases, with 8 bases left in between. Germline assignment: CDR1 SGHAT and CDR2 FQNNGV.

The chain is built from TRBV5-1 and TRBJ2-5; D is undetermined. The CDR3 length is 12 residues. Trimming took 5 bases from V and 2 from J, leaving 7 bases between them. CDR1 and CDR2 from the germline V gene are SGHRS and YFSETQ. The CDR3 nucleotides read TGCGCCAGCAGGGCCTTACAAGAGACCCAGTACTTC. As protein: CASRALQETQYF.

The V call is TRBV7-2, the J call TRBJ2-7; D possibly corresponds to TRBD2 (5 bases). Germline V gives CDR1 SGHTA, CDR2 FQGNSA. V was pared by 4 bases and J by 0 bases, with 10 bases between. The CDR3 is 14 residues long. The CDR3 DNA is TGTGCCAGCAGCTCGGACTCGAGCTCCTACGAGCAGTACTTC. Translation: CASSSDSSSYEQYF.

V and J are TRBV6-5 and TRBJ2-1; D ambiguous. Germline CDR1 MNHEY, CDR2 SVGAGI. V was cut by 5 bases and J by 6 bases, with 11 bases left in between. The CDR3 sequence is 13 residues long. The CDR3 region has the DNA TGTGCCAGCAGTCAAGCTGGGATCAATGAGCAGTTCTTC. Its protein product is CASSQAGINEQFF.

The table lists this clone with a count of one. The V call is TRBV6-6, the J call TRBJ1-2; D is ambiguous. The V and J ends lost 6 bases and 4 bases respectively, with 9 bases between them. Germline loops: CDR1 MNHNY, CDR2 SVGAGI (reference sequence). This CDR3 has 12 amino acids. CDR3 sequence: CASRGAGYGYTF. The CDR3, as DNA: TGTGCCAGCAGAGGAGCGGGCTATGGCTACACCTTC.

The chain is built from TRBV30 and TRBJ1-2, with 8 bases matching TRBD1. The CDR3 runs 13 residues. The junction had 1 base not matched to a gene; V was cut back by 0 bases and J by 4 bases. Germline CDR1 reads GTSNPN; CDR2 reads SVGIG (reference sequence). The CDR3 region has the DNA TGTGCCTGGAGTGTACAGGGGGGCTATGGCTACACCTTC. As protein: CAWSVQGGYGYTF.

The chain carries TRBV7-2 and TRBJ2-5; D may be TRBD2 (6 bases). Per germline, CDR1 SGHTA and CDR2 FQGNSA. CDR3 size: 13 residues. V was shortened by 7 bases and J by 5 bases, with 14 bases between the two germline ends. In DNA form, the CDR3 reads TGTGCCAGCACCTCGGGAGTTGGCGAGACCCAGTACTTC. Protein product: CASTSGVGETQYF.

The rearrangement links TRBV11-3 to TRBJ2-3; D is unresolved. CDR3 length: 15 residues. V lost 3 bases to trimming and J lost 1 base, with 11 bases between them. The germline V gene has CDR1 SGHNT and CDR2 YENEEA. CDR3 DNA: TGTGCCAGCAGCTTTCCTCTTGGCGGCACAGATACGCAGTATTTT. This sequence encodes CASSFPLGGTDTQYF.

V is TRBV6-4 and J is TRBJ2-7, with a weak D call TRBD1 (6 bases). The CDR3 length is 14 residues. With 2 bases removed from V and 6 bases from J, the gap between germline ends came to 14 bases. The germline V gene has CDR1 MRHNA and CDR2 SNTAGT. The CDR3 reads CASSDDHRVGEQYF. The DNA of the CDR3 is TGTGCCAGCAGTGACGACCACAGGGTAGGCGAGCAGTACTTC.

The chain has TRBV6-5 and TRBJ1-5; possible D gene TRBD1, 5 bases. The CDR3 is made up of 12 amino acids. Germline assignment: CDR1 MNHEY and CDR2 SVGAGI. V lost 6 bases and J lost 7, with 10 bases in between. The chain's CDR3 is CASRTGEQPQHF. The CDR3 nucleotides are TGTGCCAGCAGAACAGGAGAACAGCCCCAGCATTTT.

The chain recombines TRBV15 with TRBJ1-1, with D unclear. Trimming cost V 0 bases and J 0 bases, with 17 bases left between them. The germline V gene encodes CDR1 LNHNV and CDR2 YYDKDF (reference sequence). The CDR3 length is 18 residues. CDR3 sequence: CATSREMLFGRVNTEAFF. The CDR3 DNA sequence: TGTGCCACCAGCAGAGAGATGCTCTTCGGCCGGGTGAACACTGAAGCTTTCTTT.

The J gene is TRBJ1-5, the V gene TRBV28; TRBD1 is a possible D gene (6 bases). The CDR3 extends over 14 amino acids. The germline V and J ends were trimmed by 3 bases and 7 bases, with 13 bases remaining between them. Germline V gene lookup returns CDR1 MDHEN and CDR2 SYDVKM. CDR3 bases: TGTGCCAGCAGTTTGGTGGGGGCAGGGCAGCCCCAGCATTTT. Translating it yields CASSLVGAGQPQHF.

This clone was detected only a few times. The gene calls are TRBV5-1 and TRBJ2-3; either TRBD1 or TRBD2 may supply D (5 bases each). This CDR3 has 13 amino acids. Trimming stripped 0 bases from V and 6 bases from J, with 8 bases between. Germline V gene lookup returns CDR1 SGHRS and CDR2 YFSETQ. This CDR3 reads CASSLGGADTQYF. CDR3 nucleotides: TGCGCCAGCAGCTTGGGAGGGGCGGATACGCAGTATTTT.

This chain connects TRBV21-1 to TRBJ2-3. TRBV21-1 is termed a pseudogene. This CDR3 spans 17 amino acids. CDR3 in DNA: TGTGCCAGCAGGAAAAAGGAGAATGGGGGGCGAGGGGGTACGCAGTATTTT. Translation: CASRKKENGGRGGTQYF.

The J gene is TRBJ2-7, the V gene TRBV6-6; 7 bases match TRBD2. The CDR3 extends over 14 amino acids. V was pared by 5 bases and J by 7 bases, with 11 bases of the junction left unmatched. From germline, CDR1 is MNHNY and CDR2 SVGAGI (reference sequence). CDR3 nucleotide sequence: TGTGCCAGCAGTACAGATGGGGGGGTCAAAGAGCAGTACTTC. This sequence encodes CASSTDGGVKEQYF.

The rearrangement links TRBV7-2 to TRBJ2-1, with D tentatively TRBD1 (6 bases). Germline-derived CDR1 and CDR2 are SGHTA and FQGNSA. The CDR3 is 15 amino acids. Trimming took 7 bases from V and 3 from J, leaving 16 bases between them. CDR3 nucleotides: TGTGCCAGCACCCAGGGGATTGCCCACTACAATGAGCAGTTCTTC. Amino acid sequence: CASTQGIAHYNEQFF.

The chain carries TRBV5-1 and TRBJ2-5; 7 bases are a match to TRBD1. CDR3 length equals 14 residues. Germline V gene lookup returns CDR1 SGHRS and CDR2 YFSETQ. With V trimmed by 4 bases and J by 5 bases, 8 bases remained unmatched. The CDR3 here is CASSVLQGHETQYF. Here the CDR3 DNA reads TGCGCCAGCAGCGTCCTACAGGGGCACGAGACCCAGTACTTC.

This chain uses TRBV7-6 with TRBJ2-3; maybe TRBD2 (5 bases). V dropped 1 base and J dropped 7 bases, with 12 bases sitting between them. CDR3 length equals 14 residues. Germline V gene sequence: CDR1 SGHVS, CDR2 FNYEAQ. CDR3 nucleotide sequence: TGTGCCAGCAGCTTAGGAGGGATGGTTAATACGCAGTATTTT. It codes for CASSLGGMVNTQYF. Together with reference TRBV7-6 and TRBJ2-3, the CDR3 gives the full variable domain: GAGVSQSPRYKVTKRGQDVALRCDPISGHVSLYWYRQALGQGPEFLTYFNYEAQQDKSGLPNDRFSAERPEGSISTLTIQRTEQRDSAMYRCASSLGGMVNTQYFGPGTRLTVL.